This TCR beta chain was sequenced during a study of T cells in Graves' hyperthyroidism and ophthalmopathy. The CDR3 is 15 amino acids. From germline, CDR1 is MNHNS and CDR2 SASEGT. Trimming cost V 7 bases and J 1 base; bases outside gene matches: 6. The TCR beta CDR3 regions underwent amplification using RNA transcripts as the source. Primed by the HTBI set, a first-round RT-PCR was run on the TCR CDR3. TCRdb analysed the multiplex PCR reads with MiXCR anew, one entry per CDR3 protein. There are a few hundred thousand distinct CDR3 sequences in the sample; about 15% occur only once, and about 31% lies in the top ten. Fresh peripheral blood, around 11 ml of it, supplied the PBMCs.

The source is a woman in her twenties or thirties with Graves' hyperthyroidism. Sequencing used blood. The chain uses TRBV6-1 and TRBJ1-5; 8 bases line up with TRBD1. For the CDR3, the DNA is TGTGCCAGCAACTCAGACAGGGGCAGCAATCAGCCCCAGCATTTT. It is translated as CASNSDRGSNQPQHF.